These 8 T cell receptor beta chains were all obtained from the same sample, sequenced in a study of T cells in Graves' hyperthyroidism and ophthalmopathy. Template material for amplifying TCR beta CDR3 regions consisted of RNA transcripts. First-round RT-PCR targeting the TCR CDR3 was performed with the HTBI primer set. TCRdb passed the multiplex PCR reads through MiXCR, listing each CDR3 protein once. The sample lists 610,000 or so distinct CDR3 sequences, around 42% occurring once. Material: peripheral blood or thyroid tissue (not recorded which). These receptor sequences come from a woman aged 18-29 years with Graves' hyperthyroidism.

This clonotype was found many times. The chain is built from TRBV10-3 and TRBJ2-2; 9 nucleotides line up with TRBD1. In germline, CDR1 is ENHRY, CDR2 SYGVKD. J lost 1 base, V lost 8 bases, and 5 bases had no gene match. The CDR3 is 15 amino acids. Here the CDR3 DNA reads TGTGCCATCTTCTCGGGACAGGGGAACACCGGGGAGCTGTTTTTT. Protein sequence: CAIFSGQGNTGELFF.

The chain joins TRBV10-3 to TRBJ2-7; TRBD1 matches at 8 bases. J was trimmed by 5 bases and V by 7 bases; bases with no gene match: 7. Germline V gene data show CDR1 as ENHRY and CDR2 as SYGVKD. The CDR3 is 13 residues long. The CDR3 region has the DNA TGTGCCATCAAAGGGACAGGCGGCCACGAGCAGTACTTC. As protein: CAIKGTGGHEQYF.

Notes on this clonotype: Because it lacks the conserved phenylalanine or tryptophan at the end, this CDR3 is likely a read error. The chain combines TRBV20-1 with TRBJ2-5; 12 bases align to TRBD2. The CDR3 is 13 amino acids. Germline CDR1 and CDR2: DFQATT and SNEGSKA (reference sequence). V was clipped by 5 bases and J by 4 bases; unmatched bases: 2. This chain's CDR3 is CSAATSGRETQYS. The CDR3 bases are TGCAGTGCTGCGACTAGCGGGAGAGAGACCCAGTACTCC.

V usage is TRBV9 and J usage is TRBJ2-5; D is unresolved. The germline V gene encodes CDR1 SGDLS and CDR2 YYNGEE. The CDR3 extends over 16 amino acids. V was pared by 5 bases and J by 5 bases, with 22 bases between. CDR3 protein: CASRPTWLGLGETQYF. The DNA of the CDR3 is TGTGCCAGCAGACCTACATGGTTGGGGTTAGGGGAGACCCAGTACTTC.

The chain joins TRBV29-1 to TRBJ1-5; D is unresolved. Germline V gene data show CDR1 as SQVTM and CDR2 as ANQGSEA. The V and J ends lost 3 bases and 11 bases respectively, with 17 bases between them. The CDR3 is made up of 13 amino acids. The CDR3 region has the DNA TGCAGCGTTGATGAAGGGAGCCAAGAGACCCAGCATTTT. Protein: CSVDEGSQETQHF.

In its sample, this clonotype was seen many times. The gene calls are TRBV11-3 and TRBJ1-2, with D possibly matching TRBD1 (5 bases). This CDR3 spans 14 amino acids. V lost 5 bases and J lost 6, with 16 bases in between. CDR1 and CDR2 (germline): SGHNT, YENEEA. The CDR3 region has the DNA TGTGCCAGCAGCAACCCCGGAAGGGGCGATGGCTACACCTTC. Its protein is CASSNPGRGDGYTF. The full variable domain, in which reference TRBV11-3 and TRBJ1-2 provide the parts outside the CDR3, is EAGVVQSPRYKIIEKKQPVAFWCNPISGHNTLYWYLQNLGQGPELLIRYENEEAVDDSQLPKDRFSAERLKGVDSTLKIQPAELGDSAVYLCASSNPGRGDGYTFGSGTRLTVV.

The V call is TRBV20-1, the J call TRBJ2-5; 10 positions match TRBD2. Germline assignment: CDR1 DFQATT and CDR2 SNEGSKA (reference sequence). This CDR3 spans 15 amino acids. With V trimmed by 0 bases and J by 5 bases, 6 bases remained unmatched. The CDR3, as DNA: TGCAGTGCTAGAGAAGGAGCGGGAGGGCTGGAGACCCAGTACTTC. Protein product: CSAREGAGGLETQYF.

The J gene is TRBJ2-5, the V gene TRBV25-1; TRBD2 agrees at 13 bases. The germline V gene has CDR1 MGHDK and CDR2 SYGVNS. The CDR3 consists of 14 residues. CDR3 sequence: CARGTSGTGETQYF. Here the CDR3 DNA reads TGTGCTAGGGGGACTAGCGGGACTGGGGAGACCCAGTACTTC.